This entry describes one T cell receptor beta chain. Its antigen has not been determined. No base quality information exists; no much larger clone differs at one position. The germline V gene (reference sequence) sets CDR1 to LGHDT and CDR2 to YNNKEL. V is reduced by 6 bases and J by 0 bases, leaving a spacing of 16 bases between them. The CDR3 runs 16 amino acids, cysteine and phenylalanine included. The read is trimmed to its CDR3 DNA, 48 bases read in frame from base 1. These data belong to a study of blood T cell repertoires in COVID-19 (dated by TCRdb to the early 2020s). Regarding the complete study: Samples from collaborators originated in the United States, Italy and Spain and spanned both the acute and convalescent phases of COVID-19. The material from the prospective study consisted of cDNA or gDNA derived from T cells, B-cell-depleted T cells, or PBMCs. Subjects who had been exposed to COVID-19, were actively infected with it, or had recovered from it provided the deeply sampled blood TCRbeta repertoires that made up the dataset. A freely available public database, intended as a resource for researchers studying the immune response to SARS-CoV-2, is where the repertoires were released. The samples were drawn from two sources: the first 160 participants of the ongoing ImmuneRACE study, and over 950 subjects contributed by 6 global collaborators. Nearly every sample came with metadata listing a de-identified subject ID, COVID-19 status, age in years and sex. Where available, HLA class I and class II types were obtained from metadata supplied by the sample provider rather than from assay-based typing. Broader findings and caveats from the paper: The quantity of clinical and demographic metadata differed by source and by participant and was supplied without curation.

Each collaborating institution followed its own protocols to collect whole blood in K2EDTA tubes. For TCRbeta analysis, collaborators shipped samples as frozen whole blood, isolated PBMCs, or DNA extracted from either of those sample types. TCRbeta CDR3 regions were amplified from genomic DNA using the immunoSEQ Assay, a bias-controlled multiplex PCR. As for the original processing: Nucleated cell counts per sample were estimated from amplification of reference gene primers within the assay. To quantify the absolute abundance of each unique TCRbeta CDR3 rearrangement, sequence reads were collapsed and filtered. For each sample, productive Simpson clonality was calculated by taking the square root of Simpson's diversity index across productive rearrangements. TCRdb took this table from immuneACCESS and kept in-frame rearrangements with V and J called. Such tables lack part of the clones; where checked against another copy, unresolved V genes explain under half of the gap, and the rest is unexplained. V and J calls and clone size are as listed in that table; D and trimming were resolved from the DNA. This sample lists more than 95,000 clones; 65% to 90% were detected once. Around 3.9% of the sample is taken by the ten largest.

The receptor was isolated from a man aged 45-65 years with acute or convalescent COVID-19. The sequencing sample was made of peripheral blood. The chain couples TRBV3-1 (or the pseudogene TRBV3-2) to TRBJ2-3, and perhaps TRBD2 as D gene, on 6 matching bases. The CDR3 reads CASSLNSGHSTDTQYF. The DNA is TGTGCCAGCAGTCTTAATAGCGGACATAGCACAGATACGCAGTATTTT.